The 17 T cell receptor beta chains reported below all come from one sample, sequenced in a study of T cell responses to AZD1222 COVID-19 vaccine. Profiling relied on immunoSEQ multiplex PCR, and the TCRdb table lists in-frame clones only, not all of them. The sample gives over 95,000 clones, approximately 88% of which show up once; roughly 6.7% is in the top ten. Here the sequenced sample was peripheral blood, taken 28 days after the second AZD1222 dose. All receptors come from an adult who received the AZD1222 COVID-19 vaccine.

The V and J genes are TRBV29-1 and TRBJ2-7; D remains unclear. This CDR3 has 13 residues. Trimming stripped 5 bases from V and 4 bases from J, with 15 bases between. Germline values: CDR1 SQVTM, CDR2 ANQGSEA. The CDR3 sequence is CSVSMGFAYEQYF. In nucleotides, the CDR3 is TGCAGCGTTTCTATGGGGTTCGCATACGAGCAGTACTTC.

The chain links TRBV19 to TRBJ1-5, with D tentatively TRBD1 (6 bases). Germline V gene data show CDR1 as LNHDA and CDR2 as SQIVND (reference sequence). Trimming cost V 0 bases and J 6 bases, with 15 bases left between them. The CDR3 is 16 residues long. The CDR3 loop is CASSIDRLGGGQPQHF. The CDR3 nucleotides read TGTGCCAGTAGTATAGATCGGCTAGGGGGGGGTCAGCCCCAGCATTTT.

The chain is built from TRBV18 and TRBJ2-7; D might be TRBD1 (5 bases). Per the germline V gene, CDR1 is KGHSH and CDR2 is LQKENI. The V end lost 3 bases, the J end lost 4 bases, and 16 bases lay between the germline ends. The CDR3 spans 15 residues. CDR3: CASSPPGPLLYEQYF. The CDR3 bases are TGTGCCAGCTCACCCCCAGGGCCCCTACTATACGAGCAGTACTTC.

This rearrangement joins TRBV6-5 to TRBJ2-1, with D perhaps TRBD2 (5 bases). Germline values: CDR1 MNHEY, CDR2 SVGAGI. V lost 7 bases and J 5 bases, leaving 15 bases between the germline ends. The CDR3 covers 14 residues. The CDR3 nucleotides read TGTGCCAGCACTTTCGCGTCGGGAAACAATGAGCAGTTCTTC. Translated: CASTFASGNNEQFF.

The chain recombines TRBV29-1 with TRBJ1-4, with no clear D. The CDR3 loop spans 14 amino acids. The germline V gene has CDR1 SQVTM and CDR2 ANQGSEA. The V gene lost 4 bases and the J gene lost 8 bases, with 17 bases spanning the gap. CDR3 DNA: TGCAGCGTTGGTTTTTCCTCAAACGGGGAAAAACTGTTTTTT. Amino acid sequence: CSVGFSSNGEKLFF. Full variable domain (rest looked up from reference TRBV29-1 and TRBJ1-4): SAVISQKPSRDICQRGTSLTIQCQVDSQVTMMFWYRQQPGQSLTLIATANQGSEATYESGFVIDKFPISRPNLTFSTLTVSNMSPEDSSIYLCSVGFSSNGEKLFFGSGTQLSVL.

J is TRBJ1-1 and V is TRBV5-1; D gene ambiguous. CDR3 length: 16 residues. From germline, CDR1 is SGHRS and CDR2 YFSETQ. Trimming removed 4 bases at V and 0 bases at J, with 16 bases between. CDR3 sequence: CASSLGPVGMNTEAFF. The CDR3 bases are TGCGCCAGCAGCCTCGGGCCTGTTGGGATGAACACTGAAGCTTTCTTT.

The V call is TRBV6-5, the J call TRBJ2-3; D remains unclear. Germline CDR1 and CDR2: MNHEY and SVGAGI. There are 11 residues in the CDR3. V shed 4 bases and J shed 2 bases, with 1 base lying between them. The CDR3 nucleotides read TGTGCCAGCAGTTCCACAGATACGCAGTATTTT. Its protein product is CASSSTDTQYF.

The V call is TRBV15, the J call TRBJ2-1; possibly TRBD2 for D (6 bases). Germline CDR1 is LNHNV and CDR2 is YYDKDF (reference sequence). The CDR3 consists of 18 residues. V lost 1 base and J lost 1, with 17 bases in between. The CDR3 DNA is TGTGCCACCAGCAGAGCACCTCGTTTCGGAGGGTCCTACAATGAGCAGTTCTTC. Its translation: CATSRAPRFGGSYNEQFF.

V is TRBV4-3 and J is TRBJ1-1; TRBD1 aligns across 8 bases. Trimming cost V 2 bases and J 5 bases; bases outside gene matches: 4. CDR1 is LGHNA, CDR2 YSLEER, per germline. CDR3 length: 14 amino acids. The CDR3 loop is CASSQNRGDTEAFF. For the CDR3, the DNA is TGCGCCAGCAGCCAAAACAGGGGGGATACTGAAGCTTTCTTT.

The chain uses TRBV19 and TRBJ2-7; D gene unclear. The ends were cut back, 9 bases at V and 3 bases at J, with 9 bases in the middle. The CDR3 is 11 residues long. CDR1 LNHDA and CDR2 SQIVND come from the germline V gene (reference sequence). CDR3 in DNA: TGTGCCAGGAGATCCCGCTACGAGCAGTACTTC. Amino acid sequence: CARRSRYEQYF.

The chain has TRBV3-1 (or the pseudogene TRBV3-2) and TRBJ1-5; D not resolved. V was trimmed by 0 bases and J by 6 bases, leaving 12 bases between them. Germline lookup yields CDR1 LGHDT and CDR2 YNNKEL (reference sequence). CDR3 size: 15 residues. The CDR3 loop is CASSQDWVGSQPQHF. Written as DNA, the CDR3 is TGTGCCAGCAGCCAAGATTGGGTAGGGAGTCAGCCCCAGCATTTT.

A remark on this clone: One end of the junction varies from germline; a read error may be responsible. This rearrangement joins TRBV19 to TRBJ1-5, with unresolved D. CDR1 LNHDA and CDR2 SQIVND come from the germline V gene (reference sequence). This CDR3 region has 11 residues. The CDR3 reads CASSIQRSWAF. CDR3 coding DNA: TGTGCCAGTAGTATCCAAAGATCTTGGGCGTTT.

The chain uses TRBV6-5 and TRBJ1-6; 9 bases match TRBD1. Germline V gene data show CDR1 as MNHEY and CDR2 as SVGAGI. V dropped 4 bases and J dropped 7; count of bases not matched to a gene: 5. This CDR3 has 15 amino acids. CDR3 amino acids: CASSWTGEWNSPLHF. In DNA form, the CDR3 reads TGTGCCAGCAGTTGGACAGGGGAGTGGAATTCACCCCTCCACTTT.

This clone was found once. V is TRBV11-2 and J is TRBJ2-7; 8 bases fit TRBD2. This CDR3 comprises 15 residues. J lost 3 bases, V lost 4 bases, and 8 bases had no gene match. Germline values: CDR1 SGHAT, CDR2 FQNNGV. The CDR3 here is CASSSPGGLFYEQYF. The DNA of the CDR3 is TGTGCCAGCAGCTCCCCGGGGGGGCTCTTCTACGAGCAGTACTTC.

The rearrangement uses TRBV6-5 and TRBJ1-1, with no clear D. The CDR3 runs 15 residues. The germline CDR1 and CDR2 sequences are MNHEY and SVGAGI. V dropped 5 bases and J dropped 1 base, with 14 bases sitting between them. This CDR3 reads CASSPWVVGNTEAFF. DNA for the CDR3: TGTGCCAGCAGTCCCTGGGTCGTTGGGAACACTGAAGCTTTCTTT.

In this sample, this clone turned up a few times. The J gene is TRBJ1-5, the V gene TRBV2, with D possibly TRBD1 on 5 matching bases. This CDR3 spans 13 amino acids. Looked up from germline, CDR1 is SNHLY and CDR2 is FYNNEI. With 6 bases removed from V and 3 bases from J, the gap between germline ends came to 9 bases. The CDR3 spells CASSAQDNQPQHF. CDR3 nucleotide sequence: TGTGCCAGCAGCGCACAGGACAATCAGCCCCAGCATTTT.

The J gene is TRBJ2-2, the V gene TRBV19; the match to TRBD2 covers 7 bases. The junction had 5 bases not matched to a gene; V was cut back by 6 bases and J by 7 bases. Germline CDR1 and CDR2: LNHDA and SQIVND (reference sequence). This CDR3 is 13 amino acids long. The CDR3 bases are TGTGCCAGTAGGAGCGGGGACGTCGGGGAGCTGTTTTTT. Its protein product is CASRSGDVGELFF.